This T cell receptor (beta chain) is drawn from a study of identical twins. This clonotype was seen a few times. No antigen is known for it. TCRdb called the 5' RACE reads again in MiXCR, with one record for every CDR3 protein. The sample carries around 550,000 distinct CDR3 sequences, around 15% recorded once. The CDR3 loop spans 18 amino acids. Germline V gene sequence: CDR1 LGHNT, CDR2 FRNRAP. With V trimmed by 2 bases and J by 1 base, 11 bases remained unmatched. Study-level findings and limits: Models came in too low on out-of-frame TCR alpha sharing in monozygotic twins.

These records were also assigned to another study, of yellow fever vaccine responses in identical twins.

This sequence was found in a woman under 30 in good health. Sequences were obtained from CD4+ T cells sorted from blood. V is TRBV12-5 and J is TRBJ2-3, with 8 bases lining up with TRBD2. CDR3 sequence reads: CASGLNVLSGARTDTQYF. In DNA form, the CDR3 reads TGTGCTAGTGGTTTGAACGTCCTTAGCGGGGCCCGCACAGATACGCAGTATTTT.